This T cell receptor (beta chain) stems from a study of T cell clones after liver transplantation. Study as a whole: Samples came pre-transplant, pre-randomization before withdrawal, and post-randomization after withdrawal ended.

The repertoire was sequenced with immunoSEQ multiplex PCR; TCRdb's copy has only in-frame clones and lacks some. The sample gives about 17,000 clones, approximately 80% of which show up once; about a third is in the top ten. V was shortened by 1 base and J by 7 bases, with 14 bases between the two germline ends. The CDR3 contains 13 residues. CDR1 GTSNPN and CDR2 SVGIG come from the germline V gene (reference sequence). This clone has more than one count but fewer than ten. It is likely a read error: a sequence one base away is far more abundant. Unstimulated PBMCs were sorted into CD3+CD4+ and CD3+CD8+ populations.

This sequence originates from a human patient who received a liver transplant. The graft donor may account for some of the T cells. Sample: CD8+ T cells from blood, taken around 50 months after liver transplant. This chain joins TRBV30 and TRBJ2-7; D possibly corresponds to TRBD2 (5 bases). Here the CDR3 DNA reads TGTGCCTGGAGTGGCGGACTCTTCGATGAGCAGTACTTC. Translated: CAWSGGLFDEQYF.